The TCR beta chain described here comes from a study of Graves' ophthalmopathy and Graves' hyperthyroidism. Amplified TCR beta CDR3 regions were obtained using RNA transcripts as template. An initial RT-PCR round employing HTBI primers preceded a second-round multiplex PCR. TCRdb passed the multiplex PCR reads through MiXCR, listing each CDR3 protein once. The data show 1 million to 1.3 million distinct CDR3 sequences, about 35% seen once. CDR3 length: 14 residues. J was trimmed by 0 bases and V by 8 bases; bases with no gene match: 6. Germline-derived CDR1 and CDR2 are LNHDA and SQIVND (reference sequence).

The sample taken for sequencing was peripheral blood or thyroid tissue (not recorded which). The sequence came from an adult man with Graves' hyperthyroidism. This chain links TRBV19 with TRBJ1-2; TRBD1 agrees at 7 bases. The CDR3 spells CASWPGQPNYGYTF. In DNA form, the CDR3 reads TGTGCCAGTTGGCCGGGACAGCCTAACTATGGCTACACCTTC.